This is a list of T cell receptor beta chains from one sample in a study of shared clonotypes between healthy human individuals. TCRdb's table, derived via immunoSEQ multiplex PCR, lists solely in-frame clones and lacks some. The data contain approximately 810,000 clones, 80% to 95% of them singletons. The sequenced sample was naive CD8+ T cells sorted from blood. The origin of the receptors is a man younger than 45 in good health. Each CDR3 is given with its conserved first and last residue.

cdr3_length: 16
j_call: TRBJ2-1
v_call: TRBV9
cdr3_aa: CASSAKTSGTYNEQFF

cdr3_length: 14
j_call: TRBJ2-7
v_call: TRBV15
cdr3_aa: CATSSGAILYEQYF

cdr3_length: 15
j_call: TRBJ2-7
v_call: TRBV7-6
cdr3_aa: CASSLSPGGSYEQYF

cdr3_length: 14
j_call: TRBJ2-7
v_call: TRBV11-2
cdr3_aa: CASSHPGSPYEQYF

cdr3_length: 16
j_call: TRBJ2-2
v_call: TRBV14
cdr3_aa: CASSHVQGLNPGELFF

cdr3_length: 16
j_call: TRBJ1-1
v_call: TRBV5-6
cdr3_aa: CASSPLGVAGNTEAFF

cdr3_length: 18
j_call: TRBJ2-2
v_call: TRBV5-6
cdr3_aa: CASSLAEGLAGYTGELFF

cdr3_length: 18
j_call: TRBJ2-3
v_call: TRBV27
cdr3_aa: CASGDPGPVLGSTDTQYF

cdr3_length: 18
j_call: TRBJ1-5
v_call: TRBV30
cdr3_aa: CAWSAGGVGRYSNQPQHF

cdr3_length: 14
j_call: TRBJ2-1
v_call: TRBV28
cdr3_aa: CASTFSGDYNEQFF

cdr3_length: 17
j_call: TRBJ2-3
v_call: TRBV11-2
cdr3_aa: CASSSPSGSGPTDTQYF

cdr3_length: 14
j_call: TRBJ2-7
v_call: TRBV5-1
cdr3_aa: CASRVGLAGDEQYF

cdr3_length: 13
j_call: TRBJ2-3
v_call: TRBV10-1
cdr3_aa: CASSDRAGDTQYF

cdr3_length: 13
j_call: TRBJ2-7
v_call: TRBV11-2
cdr3_aa: CASSWRYSYEQYF

cdr3_length: 13
j_call: TRBJ2-1
v_call: TRBV28
cdr3_aa: CASSNLGTHEQFF

cdr3_length: 20
j_call: TRBJ2-3
v_call: TRBV10-3
cdr3_aa: CAISGTLSRPIQTSTDTQYF

cdr3_length: 14
j_call: TRBJ2-1
v_call: TRBV29-1
cdr3_aa: CSVEDLAGYNEQFF

cdr3_length: 16
j_call: TRBJ2-5
v_call: TRBV27
cdr3_aa: CASRRYRLAGEETQYF

cdr3_length: 14
j_call: TRBJ2-3
v_call: TRBV7-9
cdr3_aa: CASSSRGSPPTQYF

cdr3_length: 16
j_call: TRBJ2-3
v_call: TRBV4-1
cdr3_aa: CASSQDEGGPTDTQYF

cdr3_length: 15
j_call: TRBJ2-7
v_call: TRBV28
cdr3_aa: CASSSPGVPSYEQYF

cdr3_length: 12
j_call: TRBJ2-7
v_call: TRBV5-6
cdr3_aa: CASSFFSYEQYF

cdr3_length: 13
j_call: TRBJ2-7
v_call: TRBV9
cdr3_aa: CASSVESSGEQYF

cdr3_length: 16
j_call: TRBJ2-1
v_call: TRBV9
cdr3_aa: CASSPPGTSVYNEQFF

cdr3_length: 14
j_call: TRBJ2-7
v_call: TRBV19
cdr3_aa: CASSATRGLSEQYF

cdr3_length: 13
j_call: TRBJ1-1
v_call: TRBV19
cdr3_aa: CASRDRANTEAFF

cdr3_length: 14
j_call: TRBJ2-7
v_call: TRBV10-2
cdr3_aa: CASSVGASLYEQYF

cdr3_length: 14
j_call: TRBJ1-2
v_call: TRBV6-1
cdr3_aa: CASSEDLGNYGYTF

cdr3_length: 16
j_call: TRBJ2-1
v_call: TRBV19
cdr3_aa: CASSTLLAGAKNEQFF

cdr3_length: 14
j_call: TRBJ2-7
v_call: TRBV4-3
cdr3_aa: CASSPGLATYEQYF

cdr3_length: 13
j_call: TRBJ2-1
v_call: TRBV7-9
cdr3_aa: CASSLPGRNDQFF

cdr3_length: 15
j_call: TRBJ1-5
v_call: TRBV19
cdr3_aa: CASTIYAQGNLPQHF

cdr3_length: 16
j_call: TRBJ1-3
v_call: TRBV5-1
cdr3_aa: CASSLSGEPAGNTIYF

cdr3_length: 15
j_call: TRBJ1-1
v_call: TRBV6-1
cdr3_aa: CASSEEGGLNTEAFF

cdr3_length: 15
j_call: TRBJ2-5
v_call: TRBV6-5
cdr3_aa: CASSYEALAGETQYF

cdr3_length: 16
j_call: TRBJ2-3
v_call: TRBV6-5
cdr3_aa: CASSSRAGTSTDTQYF

cdr3_length: 12
j_call: TRBJ2-7
v_call: TRBV6-1
cdr3_aa: CASSVRTDEQYF

cdr3_length: 16
j_call: TRBJ2-1
v_call: TRBV2
cdr3_aa: CASMPRFGASYNEQFF

cdr3_length: 12
j_call: TRBJ2-7
v_call: TRBV15
cdr3_aa: CATSRGNGEQYF

cdr3_length: 17
j_call: TRBJ2-7
v_call: TRBV10-3
cdr3_aa: CAISEEGSAGGAYEQYF

cdr3_length: 14
j_call: TRBJ2-7
v_call: TRBV28
cdr3_aa: CASSPPGGTYEQYF

cdr3_length: 15
j_call: TRBJ2-1
v_call: TRBV10-1
cdr3_aa: CASSDSRVGFGEQFF

cdr3_length: 16
j_call: TRBJ2-2
v_call: TRBV28
cdr3_aa: CASSLGLTSNTGELFF

cdr3_length: 17
j_call: TRBJ2-1
v_call: TRBV4-3
cdr3_aa: CASSQENRAGGVYEQFF

cdr3_length: 15
j_call: TRBJ2-1
v_call: TRBV4-3
cdr3_aa: CASSQGLAGRNEQFF

cdr3_length: 11
j_call: TRBJ2-3
v_call: TRBV6-5
cdr3_aa: CASSTLDTQYF

cdr3_length: 16
j_call: TRBJ2-4
v_call: TRBV27
cdr3_aa: CASSPVADLAKNIQYF

cdr3_length: 13
j_call: TRBJ2-7
v_call: TRBV27
cdr3_aa: CASSYKQSYEQYF

cdr3_length: 17
j_call: TRBJ2-3
v_call: TRBV18
cdr3_aa: CASSPSFQGARIDTQYF